Below, 5 T cell receptor beta chains from the same sample are listed, as sequenced in a study of CD8 T cells in Susac syndrome. The RNA, about 0.45 to 1 ug, was put through reverse transcription using random hexamers. One entry per CDR3 protein results from TCRdb running MiXCR on the immunoSEQ multiplex PCR reads. The sample holds approximately 150,000 distinct CDR3 sequences, roughly 94% seen once. Material for sequencing was CD4+ T cells from PBMCs. The receptors derive from a human donor in good health.

This chain links TRBV4-2 with TRBJ2-4; 9 bases are a match to TRBD1. Germline-derived CDR1 and CDR2 are LGHNA and YNFKEQ. The CDR3 is 15 amino acids. Trimming removed 1 base from V and 3 bases from J; junction bases left unmatched: 1. The CDR3 DNA is TGTGCCAGCAGCCAAGGACAGGGGGGCAAAAACATTCAGTACTTC. Its translation is CASSQGQGGKNIQYF.

V gene TRBV6-1 combines with J gene TRBJ1-2; unclear D gene. V lost 8 bases to trimming and J lost 4 bases, with 11 bases between them. The length of the CDR3 is 12 residues. The germline gives CDR1 MNHNS, CDR2 SASEGT. The CDR3 loop reads CASSGSIYGYTF. CDR3 coding DNA: TGTGCCAGCTCAGGCAGCATCTATGGCTACACCTTC.

The chain recombines TRBV10-3 with TRBJ2-1, with D unresolved. The ends were cut back, 0 bases at V and 7 bases at J, with 7 bases in the middle. Germline CDR1 is ENHRY and CDR2 is SYGVKD. This CDR3 is built from 13 residues. Here the CDR3 reads CAISESWGNEQFF. The CDR3 region has the DNA TGTGCCATCAGTGAGTCTTGGGGAAATGAGCAGTTCTTC.

The rearrangement links TRBV3-1 to TRBJ2-1, with 8 bases that match TRBD2. This CDR3 spans 13 amino acids. The V segment lost 7 bases and the J segment 8 bases; nucleotides outside the gene matches: 7. Germline CDR1 reads LGHDT; CDR2 reads YNNKEL (reference sequence). The CDR3 is CASNPSGSDEQFF. The DNA of the CDR3 is TGTGCCAGCAACCCGAGCGGGAGCGATGAGCAGTTCTTC.

The chain links TRBV20-1 to TRBJ2-5, with 9 bases that match TRBD2. The CDR3 contains 14 residues. The junction had 9 bases not matched to a gene; V was cut back by 5 bases and J by 5 bases. Germline CDR1 reads DFQATT; CDR2 reads SNEGSKA (reference sequence). CDR3 nucleotide sequence: TGCAGTGCTCCCCCTAGCGGGACTTCGGAGACCCAGTACTTC. Translating it yields CSAPPSGTSETQYF.